The source of this TCR beta chain is a study of technical replicates of blood from a few donors. Germline CDR1 DFQATT, CDR2 SNEGSKA (reference sequence). Between the trimmed V and J ends, which lost 6 bases and 6 bases, there was a span of 11 bases. This CDR3 comprises 11 residues. Assay used: immunoSEQ multiplex PCR; TCRdb lists only in-frame clones, some missing. This table holds more than 70,000 clones, approximately 96% found once. This clone was observed a few times. The clonotype comes from a human donor in good health. The material sequenced was T cells isolated from PBMCs. The V gene is TRBV20-1, the J gene TRBJ1-2; tentatively, D is TRBD1 (5 bases). The CDR3 DNA reads TGCAGTGCGTCGGGGGAAAATGGCTACACCTTC. Amino acids: CSASGENGYTF.